This T cell receptor beta chain was profiled in a study of blood T cell repertoires in COVID-19. The wider study: T cells, B-cell-depleted T cells, or PBMCs supplied cDNA or gDNA.

Profiling relied on immunoSEQ multiplex PCR, and the TCRdb table lists in-frame clones only, not all of them. This table holds approximately 59,000 clones, roughly 90% found once. The CDR3 consists of 19 residues. V gave up 1 base and J gave up 0 bases, with 21 bases separating them. Germline V CDR1 and CDR2: MGHRA, YSYEKL. Sequenced input: peripheral blood. The chain employs TRBV4-1 and TRBJ1-2; no firm D call. This sequence originates from a human donor in a cohort sampled during active COVID-19. CDR3 DNA sequence: TGCGCCAGCAGCCAAGGGGTCGCAGCCGGCCTTACAGCTAACTATGGCTACACCTTC. Amino acid sequence: CASSQGVAAGLTANYGYTF.